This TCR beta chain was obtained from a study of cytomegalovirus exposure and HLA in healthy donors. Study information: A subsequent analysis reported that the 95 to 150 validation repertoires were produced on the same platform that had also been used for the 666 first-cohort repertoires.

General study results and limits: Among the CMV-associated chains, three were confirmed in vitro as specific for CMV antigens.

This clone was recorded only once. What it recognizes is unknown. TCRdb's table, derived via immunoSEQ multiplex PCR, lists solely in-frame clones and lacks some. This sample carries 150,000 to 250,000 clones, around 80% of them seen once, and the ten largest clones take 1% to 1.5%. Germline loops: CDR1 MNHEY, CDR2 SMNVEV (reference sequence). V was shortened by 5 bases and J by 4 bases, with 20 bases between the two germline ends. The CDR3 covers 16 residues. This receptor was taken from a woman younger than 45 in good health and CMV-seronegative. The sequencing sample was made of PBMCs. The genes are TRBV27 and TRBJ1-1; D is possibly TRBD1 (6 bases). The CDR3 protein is CASSPTFPGEGTEAFF. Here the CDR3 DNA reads TGTGCCAGCAGTCCCACATTCCCAGGGGAGGGCACTGAAGCTTTCTTT.